This T cell receptor beta chain was recorded in a study of blood T cell repertoires in COVID-19. Study-wide context: The United States, Italy and Spain provided the acute and convalescent COVID-19 samples. Nucleic acid was either cDNA or gDNA, and it came from T cells, B-cell-depleted T cells, or PBMCs.

CDR1 and CDR2 (germline): SGHAT, FQDESV (reference sequence). CDR3 size: 15 residues. V shed 3 bases and J 3 bases; nucleotides not matched to a gene: 5. Authors' data handling: Reference gene primer amplification in the assay estimated nucleated cell counts. The protocol was immunoSEQ multiplex PCR, while the TCRdb copy is restricted to in-frame clones and leaves out a portion. The DNA was the basis for D and trimming; V, J and clone size are from that table. Of approximately 81,000 clones listed, roughly four fifths were seen once; the top ten hold approximately 7%. The specimen sequenced was peripheral blood. The chain joins TRBV11-1 to TRBJ2-5; TRBD1 matches 9 bases. This clonotype was obtained from a human donor in a cohort sampled during active COVID-19. The CDR3 DNA follows: TGTGCCAGCAGCTTGACGGGACAGGGCGAAGAGACCCAGTACTTC. Translation gives CASSLTGQGEETQYF.